The present entry profiles one T cell receptor (beta chain) with its context. The antigen is not known. Sequencing used immunoSEQ multiplex PCR; TCRdb keeps in-frame clones, though not all of them. In the table there are over a million clones, around 78% of which are singletons. Splitting the CD4+ cells yielded a CD45RA+ naive subset and a CD45RA-negative memory subset. The sample comes from a study of shared clonotypes between healthy human individuals. General study points: Depth of sequencing was expected to influence donor clonotype sharing.

Sequenced sample: memory CD4+ T cells from PBMCs. The subset here: CD45RA-negative fraction. This clonotype was obtained from a man aged 18 to 35 in good health. Some clones in this sample may be carry-over from other donors' samples.

CDR3 in amino acids: CASSQEKRDRGTEAFF. The CDR3 DNA reads as TGCGCCAGCAGCCAAGAAAAGCGAGACAGGGGCACTGAAGCTTTCTTT. The chain is built from TRBV4-1 and TRBJ1-1; TRBD1 aligns across 8 bases. With 0 bases clipped from V and 4 bases from J, the junction kept 7 bases outside the gene matches. Germline V CDR1 and CDR2: MGHRA, YSYEKL. This CDR3 is built from 16 residues.